These 19 T cell receptor beta chains were all obtained from the same sample, sequenced in a study of T cell changes during pregnancy in multiple sclerosis (dated by TCRdb to the late 2010s). The library was generated by the immunoSEQ multiplex PCR assay. Not all clones reach the TCRdb copy of this immuneACCESS table, which keeps in-frame sequences only. Checked studies attribute under half of the gap to unresolved V genes and leave the rest unexplained. This sample has under 50,000 clones in its table, and roughly nine tenths of those were observed once. The ten largest clonotypes hold 0.37% of the sample. This specimen was CD4+ T cells from peripheral blood mononuclear cells, taken in the second trimester of pregnancy. The receptors were gathered from a female donor in good health, enrolled as a control in a pregnancy study.

The chain recombines TRBV2 with TRBJ2-3; TRBD2 matches at 13 bases. With V trimmed by 1 base and J by 2 bases, 3 bases remained unmatched. CDR1 and CDR2 from the germline V gene are SNHLY and FYNNEI. The CDR3 is 17 residues long. The CDR3 sequence is CASSEGTSGGITDTQYF. In DNA, the CDR3 is TGTGCCAGCAGTGAAGGGACTAGCGGGGGTATCACAGATACGCAGTATTTT.

The chain uses TRBV30 and TRBJ1-5, with TRBD1 as a possible D gene (5 bases). This CDR3 spans 15 amino acids. The V gene lost 0 bases and the J gene lost 9 bases, with 18 bases spanning the gap. From germline, CDR1 is GTSNPN and CDR2 SVGIG (reference sequence). The CDR3 coding sequence is TGTGCCTGGAGTGTAGGGGACGGGGGGAGGGGGCCCCAGCATTTT. It yields the protein CAWSVGDGGRGPQHF. Complete variable domain (other parts from reference TRBV30 and TRBJ1-5): SQTIHQWPATLVQPVGSPLSLECTVEGTSNPNLYWYRQAAGRGLQLLFYSVGIGQISSEVPQNLSASRPQDRQFILSSKKLLLSDSGFYLCAWSVGDGGRGPQHFGDGTRLSIL.

J is TRBJ1-1 and V is TRBV7-3, with D hard to call. The ends were cut back, 6 bases at V and 1 base at J, with 9 bases in the middle. The CDR3 has 13 residues. The germline V gene encodes CDR1 SGHTA and CDR2 FQGTGA. The DNA for the CDR3 is TGTGCCAGCAGGTTTACAGCGAACACTGAAGCTTTCTTT. Protein sequence: CASRFTANTEAFF.

This chain links TRBV2 with TRBJ1-2; no definite D call. The ends were cut back, 7 bases at V and 2 bases at J, with 8 bases in the middle. CDR3 length equals 12 residues. From germline, CDR1 is SNHLY and CDR2 FYNNEI. The CDR3 region is CASTLANYGYTF. CDR3 sequence (DNA): TGTGCCAGCACCTTAGCGAACTATGGCTACACCTTC.

This clone was seen only once. This chain links TRBV5-1 with TRBJ1-4; 7 bases agree with TRBD1. Germline loops: CDR1 SGHRS, CDR2 YFSETQ. V lost 1 base to trimming and J lost 3 bases; unmatched junction nucleotides: 6. The CDR3 runs 16 residues. The CDR3 sequence is CASSLNTGTANEKLFF. In DNA form, the CDR3 reads TGCGCCAGCAGCTTGAACACCGGGACAGCTAATGAAAAACTGTTTTTT.

CDR3 in DNA: TGTGCCAGCAGTCCAGGGAAGGGGCAGCCCCAGCATTTT. Translating it yields CASSPGKGQPQHF. This chain uses TRBV2 with TRBJ1-5; D may be TRBD1 (5 bases). This CDR3 spans 13 amino acids. V was cut by 5 bases and J by 7 bases, with 12 bases left in between. Germline V gives CDR1 SNHLY, CDR2 FYNNEI.

The V and J genes are TRBV16 and TRBJ2-1; 13 nucleotides match TRBD2. V dropped 0 bases and J dropped 3; count of bases not matched to a gene: 5. Germline assignment: CDR1 KGHSY and CDR2 FQNENV. CDR3 length: 18 residues. The DNA of the CDR3 is TGTGCCAGCAGCCAATCAACTAGCGGGGGGGCATTCTACAATGAGCAGTTCTTC. As protein: CASSQSTSGGAFYNEQFF.

The V gene is TRBV7-2, the J gene TRBJ2-7, with 12 nucleotides matching TRBD2. CDR1 and CDR2 (germline): SGHTA, FQGNSA. The ends lost 2 bases at V and 7 bases at J; junction bases unmatched: 3. CDR3 length: 14 residues. The CDR3: CASSLSSGGEEQYF. CDR3 sequence (DNA): TGTGCCAGCAGCTTATCTAGCGGGGGGGAAGAGCAGTACTTC.

This sequence joins TRBV7-2 and TRBJ2-7, with TRBD1 as a possible D gene (6 bases). The length of the CDR3 is 14 residues. The ends were cut back, 1 base at V and 6 bases at J, with 13 bases in the middle. Germline CDR1 SGHTA, CDR2 FQGNSA. In nucleotides, the CDR3 is TGTGCCAGCAGCTTAGGTTTTGGGGGCTCCGAGCAGTACTTC. Translating gives CASSLGFGGSEQYF.

This sequence joins TRBV6-5 and TRBJ1-3, with D possibly being TRBD1 (5 bases). With 6 bases removed from V and 0 bases from J, the gap between germline ends came to 9 bases. The CDR3 runs 14 residues. Germline V gives CDR1 MNHEY, CDR2 SVGAGI. CDR3 in DNA: TGTGCCAGCAGGGGGGGTGGCTCTGGAAACACCATATATTTT. Protein product: CASRGGGSGNTIYF.

The gene calls are TRBV19 and TRBJ1-6; D is perhaps TRBD1 (6 bases). V was clipped by 7 bases and J by 8 bases, with 18 bases between them. Germline V gene sequence: CDR1 LNHDA, CDR2 SQIVND (reference sequence). CDR3 length: 15 amino acids. This CDR3 is CASTGELFPHSPLHF. In DNA, the CDR3 is TGTGCCAGTACAGGGGAATTATTCCCCCATTCACCCCTCCACTTT.

The genes are TRBV11-2 and TRBJ2-7, with D uncertain. The germline V gene has CDR1 SGHAT and CDR2 FQNNGV. V was clipped by 8 bases and J by 0 bases, with 8 bases between them. CDR3 size: 12 residues. Here the CDR3 reads CASGQTSYEQYF. CDR3 in DNA: TGTGCCAGCGGCCAAACCTCCTACGAGCAGTACTTC.

This chain connects TRBV4-2 to TRBJ2-7, with 8 bases aligning to TRBD2. Germline CDR1 and CDR2: LGHNA and YNFKEQ. This CDR3 has 17 residues. J was trimmed by 5 bases and V by 1 base; bases with no gene match: 13. CDR3 DNA sequence: TGTGCCAGCAGCCAAGCGCTGGGCGGGGGGCCTTTGGACGAGCAGTACTTC. This encodes CASSQALGGGPLDEQYF.

The sample holds one count of this clone. The rearrangement joins TRBV6-5 to TRBJ1-5; 7 nucleotides match TRBD1. The J segment lost 5 bases and the V segment lost 8 bases, leaving 6 bases of the junction unmatched. The V gene's germline CDR1 is MNHEY and CDR2 SVGAGI. The CDR3 contains 13 residues. The CDR3 loop is CASSGGGYQPQHF. The CDR3 DNA sequence: TGTGCCAGCTCAGGGGGTGGGTATCAGCCCCAGCATTTT.

The genes are TRBV19 and TRBJ1-2; D possibly corresponds to TRBD1 (6 bases). The CDR3 covers 14 residues. Germline CDR1 LNHDA, CDR2 SQIVND (reference sequence). The V and J ends lost 6 bases and 6 bases respectively, with 17 bases between them. In DNA form, the CDR3 reads TGTGCCAGTAGCCCGGGGGGCAGAACGAATGGCTACACCTTC. Translation gives CASSPGGRTNGYTF.

The chain carries TRBV11-2 and TRBJ1-4, with a possible D match to TRBD1 (6 bases). V lost 4 bases and J lost 7, with 13 bases in between. Germline V gives CDR1 SGHAT, CDR2 FQNNGV. CDR3 size: 14 residues. CDR3 region: CASSSSQGFEKLFF. The CDR3 DNA reads as TGTGCCAGCAGCTCCTCCCAGGGGTTTGAAAAACTGTTTTTT.

The rearrangement joins TRBV18 to TRBJ2-1, with 8 bases lining up with TRBD1. Germline CDR1 reads KGHSH; CDR2 reads LQKENI. Unmatched junction bases numbered 11, after V lost 6 bases and J lost 7 bases. The CDR3 is made up of 15 amino acids. CDR3 residues: CASSQTGQGENEQFF. The CDR3, as DNA: TGTGCCAGCTCTCAAACCGGACAGGGAGAGAATGAGCAGTTCTTC.

The chain carries TRBV6-5 and TRBJ1-2; 8 nucleotides align to TRBD1. The germline CDR1 and CDR2 sequences are MNHEY and SVGAGI. V lost 0 bases and J lost 6; bases outside the gene matches: 3. The CDR3 spans 14 residues. This CDR3 is CASSYSGQGDGYTF. Written as DNA, the CDR3 is TGTGCCAGCAGTTACTCTGGACAGGGTGATGGCTACACCTTC.

The chain is built from TRBV30 and TRBJ1-4; D unclear. The length of the CDR3 is 15 residues. V was clipped by 4 bases and J by 4 bases, with 16 bases between them. The V gene's germline CDR1 is GTSNPN and CDR2 SVGIG (reference sequence). CDR3 sequence: CAWNPTLGGNEKLFF. In nucleotides, the CDR3 is TGTGCCTGGAATCCGACCCTTGGCGGTAATGAAAAACTGTTTTTT.